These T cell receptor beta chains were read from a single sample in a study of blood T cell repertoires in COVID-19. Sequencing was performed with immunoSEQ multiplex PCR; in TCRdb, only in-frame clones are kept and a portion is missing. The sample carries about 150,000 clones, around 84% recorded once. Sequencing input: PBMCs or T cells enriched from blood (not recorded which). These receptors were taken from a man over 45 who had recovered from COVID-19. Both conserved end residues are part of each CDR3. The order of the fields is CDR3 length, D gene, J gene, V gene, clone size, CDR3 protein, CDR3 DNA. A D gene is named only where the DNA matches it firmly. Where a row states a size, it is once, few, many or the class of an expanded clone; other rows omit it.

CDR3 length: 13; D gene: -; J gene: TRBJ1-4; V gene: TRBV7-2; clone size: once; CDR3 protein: CASSFGGSEKLFF; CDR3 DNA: TGTGCCAGCAGCTTTGGGGGCTCGGAAAAACTGTTTTTT
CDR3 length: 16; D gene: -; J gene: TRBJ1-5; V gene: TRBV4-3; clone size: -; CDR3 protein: CASSQDLGGPNQPQHF; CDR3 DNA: TGCGCCAGCAGCCAAGATCTCGGAGGACCTAATCAGCCCCAGCATTTT
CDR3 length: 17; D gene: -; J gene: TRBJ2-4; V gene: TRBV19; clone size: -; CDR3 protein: CASSIWGVHHAKNIQYF; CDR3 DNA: TGTGCCAGTAGTATTTGGGGGGTCCACCACGCCAAAAACATTCAGTACTTC
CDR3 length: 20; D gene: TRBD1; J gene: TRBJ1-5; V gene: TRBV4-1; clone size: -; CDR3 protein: CASSQDPSLDGTGINQPQHF; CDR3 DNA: TGCGCCAGCAGCCAAGATCCAAGCTTGGACGGGACAGGGATAAATCAGCCCCAGCATTTT
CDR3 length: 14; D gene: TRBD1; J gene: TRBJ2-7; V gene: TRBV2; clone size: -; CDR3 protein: CASRGTGGRYEQYF; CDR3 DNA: TGTGCCAGCAGGGGGACAGGGGGGAGATACGAGCAGTACTTC
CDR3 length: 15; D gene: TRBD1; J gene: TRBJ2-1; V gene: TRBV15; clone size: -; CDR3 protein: CATSGAGGSYNEQFF; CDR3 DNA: TGTGCCACCAGCGGGGCAGGGGGATCCTACAATGAGCAGTTCTTC
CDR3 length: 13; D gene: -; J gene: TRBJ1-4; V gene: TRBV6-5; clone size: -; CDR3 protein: CASRNRGSEKLFF; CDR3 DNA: TGTGCCAGCAGGAACCGAGGGAGTGAAAAACTGTTTTTT
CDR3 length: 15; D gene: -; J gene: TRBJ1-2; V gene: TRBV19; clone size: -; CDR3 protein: CACKRGGTQDYGYTF; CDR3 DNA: TGTGCTTGTAAAAGGGGGGGGACGCAGGATTATGGCTACACCTTC
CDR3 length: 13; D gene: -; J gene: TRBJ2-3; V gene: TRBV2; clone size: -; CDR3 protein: CASKGRSTDTQYF; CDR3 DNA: TGTGCCAGCAAGGGGCGTAGCACAGATACGCAGTATTTT
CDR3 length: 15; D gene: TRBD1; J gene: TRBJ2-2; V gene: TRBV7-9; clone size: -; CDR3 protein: CASSRGTGGTGELFF; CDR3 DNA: TGTGCCAGCAGTCGCGGGACAGGGGGCACCGGGGAGCTGTTTTTT
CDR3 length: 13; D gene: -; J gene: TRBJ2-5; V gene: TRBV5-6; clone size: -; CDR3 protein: CASSLRYQETQYF; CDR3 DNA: TGTGCCAGCAGCTTGCGGTACCAAGAGACCCAGTACTTC
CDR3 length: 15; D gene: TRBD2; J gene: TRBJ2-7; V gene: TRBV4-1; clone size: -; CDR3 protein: CASSQGPAGYYEQYF; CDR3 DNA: TGCGCCAGCAGCCAAGGCCCAGCGGGATACTACGAGCAGTACTTC
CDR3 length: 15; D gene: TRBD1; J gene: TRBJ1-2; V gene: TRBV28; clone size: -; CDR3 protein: CASSPTGLSSYGYTF; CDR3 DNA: TGTGCCAGCAGTCCGACAGGGCTCTCTAGCTATGGCTACACCTTC
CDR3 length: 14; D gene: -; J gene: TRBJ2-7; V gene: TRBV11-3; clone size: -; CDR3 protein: CASSLDHQGYQQYF; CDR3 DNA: TGTGCCAGCAGCTTAGATCACCAGGGGTACCAGCAGTACTTC
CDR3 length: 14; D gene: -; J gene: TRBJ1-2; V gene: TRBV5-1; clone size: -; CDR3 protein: CASSLRQEVGGYTF; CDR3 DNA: TGCGCCAGCAGCTTGAGGCAGGAGGTGGGTGGCTACACCTTC
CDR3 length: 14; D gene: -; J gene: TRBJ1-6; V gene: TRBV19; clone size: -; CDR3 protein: CASRRAGVNSPLHF; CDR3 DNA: TGTGCCAGTAGGAGGGCAGGGGTTAATTCACCCCTCCACTTT
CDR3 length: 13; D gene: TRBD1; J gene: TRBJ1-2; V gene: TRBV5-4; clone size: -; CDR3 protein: CASSLVAGGGYTF; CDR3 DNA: TGTGCCAGCAGCTTGGTAGCAGGGGGTGGCTACACCTTC